The clone carrying this T cell receptor beta chain is medium-sized (0.01 to 0.1%). The data are from a study of blood T cell repertoires in COVID-19. Source study methods: Amplified reference gene primers provided the basis for estimating nucleated cell counts. Libraries were prepared by immunoSEQ multiplex PCR; TCRdb keeps only in-frame clonotypes and omits some of them. From that table come the V and J calls and clone size; the DNA was used to work out D and trimming. The sample contains approximately 130,000 clones, 75% to 85% of which appear only once. The V gene lost 0 bases and the J gene lost 3 bases, with 9 bases spanning the gap. CDR3 size: 14 residues. CDR1 and CDR2 (germline): MGHRA, YSYEKL.

The V and J genes are TRBV4-1 and TRBJ2-7; D possibly corresponds to TRBD1 (6 bases). Sequencing was performed on peripheral blood. This clonotype originated in a man older than 75 with acute or convalescent COVID-19. CDR3 region: CASSQEDSNYEQYF. For the CDR3, the DNA is TGCGCCAGCAGCCAAGAGGACAGTAACTACGAGCAGTACTTC.